These 27 T cell receptor beta chains were all obtained from the same sample, sequenced in a study of post-analysis software for immune sequencing data (dated by TCRdb to 2015 to 2017). Broad study findings and their caveats: Patients showed significantly higher frequencies than controls for a handful of TRBV segments, among them TRBV5-6, TRBV5-1 and TRBV20-1.

Receptor libraries were prepared by PCR. For sequencing, an Illumina HiSeq 2500 was employed. Unique molecular identifiers were incorporated into TCR beta cDNA libraries to reduce PCR and sequencing biases. TCRdb cleaned the public reads at Q25 with fastp, built clones with MiXCR and kept in-frame beta chains. Records with the same CDR3 protein are collapsed into one entry carrying the most frequent genes and DNA. The sample table shows approximately 630,000 distinct CDR3 sequences, and around 60% are seen once. The ten largest make up around 10% of the sample. Which antigens these TCRs recognize remains unknown. Sequenced input: blood. All receptors come from a girl between 2 and 10 years old with multiple sclerosis.

The chain carries TRBV12-3 or TRBV12-4 and TRBJ1-5; no clear D gene. Trimming stripped 5 bases from V and 6 bases from J, with 17 bases between. There are 15 residues in the CDR3. CDR3 nucleotide sequence: TGTGCCAGCAGTCCCGACCTAGGGAGCCTTCAGCCCCAGCATTTT. Translated: CASSPDLGSLQPQHF.

The J gene is TRBJ2-1, the V gene TRBV20-1; TRBD2 matches at 11 bases. Trimming took 2 bases from V and 7 from J; bases not matched to a gene: 7. The germline V gene encodes CDR1 DFQATT and CDR2 SNEGSKA (reference sequence). The CDR3 has 15 residues. The CDR3 nucleotides read TGCAGTGCTAGAATAGTTAGCGGGAGGGGTAATGAGCAGTTCTTC. It encodes CSARIVSGRGNEQFF.

The genes are TRBV30 and TRBJ2-2; D is undetermined. The CDR3 loop spans 14 amino acids. CDR1 GTSNPN and CDR2 SVGIG come from the germline V gene (reference sequence). V was cut by 2 bases and J by 6 bases, with 13 bases left in between. CDR3 amino acids: CAWSPIHYSGELFF. The CDR3 DNA sequence: TGTGCCTGGAGTCCTATTCACTACTCCGGGGAGCTGTTTTTT.

This chain connects TRBV12-3 or TRBV12-4 to TRBJ2-3; TRBD2 aligns across 12 bases. V lost 8 bases, J lost 8 bases, and 11 bases stayed unmatched. The CDR3 totals 15 residues. The CDR3 region is CASYETSGSRGTQYF. Written as DNA, the CDR3 is TGTGCCAGCTACGAGACTAGCGGGAGTCGGGGTACGCAGTATTTT.

The chain joins TRBV6-5 to TRBJ2-5; 10 bases align to TRBD1. Per the germline V gene, CDR1 is MNHEY and CDR2 is SVGAGI. The CDR3 runs 16 residues. V trimming: 6 bases; J trimming: 2 bases; junction bases outside the gene matches: 9. In DNA form, the CDR3 reads TGTGCCAGCAGGGGACTAGGGACAGGGGTGCAAGAGACCCAGTACTTC. It specifies CASRGLGTGVQETQYF.

V and J are TRBV29-1 and TRBJ1-2; no firm D call. Germline CDR1 is SQVTM and CDR2 is ANQGSEA. Trimming removed 5 bases at V and 0 bases at J, with 10 bases between. This CDR3 has 13 residues. CDR3 in amino acids: CSVHDWSNYGYTF. CDR3 nucleotides: TGCAGCGTTCACGACTGGTCTAACTATGGCTACACCTTC.

V is TRBV5-1 and J is TRBJ2-6, with D uncertain. V gave up 0 bases and J gave up 3 bases, with 13 bases separating them. The CDR3 extends over 17 amino acids. Germline values: CDR1 SGHRS, CDR2 YFSETQ. The chain's CDR3 is CASSLGVVGLGANVLTF. The CDR3 DNA is TGCGCCAGCAGCTTGGGGGTCGTGGGTCTTGGGGCCAACGTCCTGACTTTC.

The chain couples TRBV11-2 to TRBJ2-5, with 12 bases aligning to TRBD2. The DNA end lines up better with TRBJ2-7; the J call may be wrong. The CDR3 consists of 16 residues. CDR1 is SGHAT and CDR2 is FQNNGV in the germline V gene. The CDR3 DNA is TGTGCCAGCAGCCGAGGGACTAGCGGGCGTGTTTACGAGCAGTACTTC. This encodes CASSRGTSGRVYEQYF.

The V call is TRBV29-1, the J call TRBJ2-5; D is ambiguous. CDR1 is SQVTM and CDR2 is ANQGSEA in the germline V gene. The ends were cut back, 0 bases at V and 3 bases at J, with 17 bases in the middle. The CDR3 totals 16 residues. CDR3 region: CSVEDRWQIEKETQYF. Here the CDR3 DNA reads TGCAGCGTTGAAGATCGGTGGCAGATTGAAAAAGAGACCCAGTACTTC.

The chain is built from TRBV7-2 and TRBJ2-5; the match to TRBD2 covers 8 bases. V dropped 2 bases and J dropped 11; count of bases not matched to a gene: 19. Looked up from germline, CDR1 is SGHTA and CDR2 is FQGNSA. The CDR3 totals 17 residues. For the CDR3, the DNA is TGTGCCAGCAGCTTATCACTGGCGGGAGGAGGGGGGAGGGAGCAGTACTTC. Translating gives CASSLSLAGGGGREQYF.

The chain is built from TRBV5-5 and TRBJ2-1; 10 bases match TRBD2. CDR3 length: 15 residues. After removal of 2 bases from V and 8 bases from J, the junction contained 7 bases not matched to a gene. From germline, CDR1 is SGHKS and CDR2 YYEKEE (reference sequence). CDR3 sequence reads: CASSFVAGGGDEQFF. The CDR3 DNA follows: TGTGCCAGCAGCTTTGTAGCGGGAGGAGGAGATGAGCAGTTCTTC.

V and J are TRBV9 and TRBJ2-3, with 10 bases aligning to TRBD2. This CDR3 has 15 residues. The germline CDR1 and CDR2 sequences are SGDLS and YYNGEE. J was trimmed by 5 bases and V by 0 bases; bases with no gene match: 3. CDR3 sequence reads: CASSVVAGGGDTQYF. In nucleotides, the CDR3 is TGTGCCAGCAGCGTAGTAGCGGGAGGTGGAGATACGCAGTATTTT.

The chain links TRBV20-1 to TRBJ2-5; TRBD2 aligns across 8 bases. The V and J ends lost 0 bases and 0 bases, in that order; junction bases with no gene match: 15. This CDR3 has 19 residues. CDR1 DFQATT and CDR2 SNEGSKA come from the germline V gene (reference sequence). The CDR3 coding sequence is TGCAGTGCTAGAGATTGGAATAGCGGGGCATCAAGGGACCAAGAGACCCAGTACTTC. As protein: CSARDWNSGASRDQETQYF.

The chain is built from TRBV29-1 and TRBJ2-5, with TRBD2 as a possible D gene (5 bases). Germline CDR1 SQVTM, CDR2 ANQGSEA. The CDR3 runs 14 residues. V gave up 4 bases and J gave up 2 bases, with 14 bases separating them. CDR3 amino acids: CSVAPDWNQETQYF. The CDR3 region has the DNA TGCAGCGTTGCACCGGACTGGAATCAAGAGACCCAGTACTTC.

This clonotype was observed a handful of times. This may arise from a read error, as a much more abundant clone is one base away. The J gene is TRBJ2-3, the V gene TRBV2; D gene ambiguous. Trimming removed 5 bases at V and 5 bases at J, with 5 bases between. Germline lookup yields CDR1 SNHLY and CDR2 FYNNEI. The length of the CDR3 is 11 residues. The CDR3 DNA follows: TGTGCCAGCAGTAACATAGATACGCAGTATTTT. Encoded protein: CASSNIDTQYF.

The table lists this clonotype with a few counts. This chain joins TRBV12-3 or TRBV12-4 and TRBJ1-6, with D possibly TRBD1 on 5 matching bases. V was pared by 6 bases and J by 6 bases, with 15 bases between. CDR3 length: 15 residues. CDR3 DNA: TGTGCCAGCAGCAACCGGGACGGCCCTAATTCACCCCTCCACTTT. This gives the protein CASSNRDGPNSPLHF.

This chain connects TRBV28 to TRBJ2-5; D remains ambiguous. Trimming took off 6 bases at V and 2 bases at J, with 13 bases between the two ends. This CDR3 contains 14 residues. Germline V lookup: CDR1 MDHEN, CDR2 SYDVKM. The CDR3 DNA is TGTGCCAGCAGCTCTGTTTCGGTACAAGAGACCCAGTACTTC. It specifies CASSSVSVQETQYF.

V and J are TRBV5-1 and TRBJ2-7; TRBD1 agrees at 9 bases. CDR3 length: 15 amino acids. Trimming removed 2 bases from V and 2 bases from J; junction bases left unmatched: 5. Germline values: CDR1 SGHRS, CDR2 YFSETQ. CDR3 sequence reads: CASSFRTGATYEQYF. CDR3 nucleotide sequence: TGCGCCAGCAGCTTTAGGACAGGGGCTACCTACGAGCAGTACTTC.

In its sample, this clonotype was seen many times. This chain links TRBV12-3 or TRBV12-4 with TRBJ2-1; the D is unclear. CDR3 size: 13 residues. Trimming pared 5 bases from V and 1 base from J, leaving 6 bases between. The CDR3 bases are TGTGCCAGCAGTCCAGGTTCCTACAATGAGCAGTTCTTC. Protein product: CASSPGSYNEQFF.

The V call is TRBV6-5, the J call TRBJ2-1, with TRBD2 matching 10 bases. CDR3 size: 16 residues. CDR1 and CDR2 (germline): MNHEY, SVGAGI. Germline trimming cut 2 bases from V and 6 bases from J; bases unmatched to any gene: 7. The CDR3 spells CASSYDQRGGANEQFF. DNA of the CDR3: TGTGCCAGCAGTTACGACCAGCGGGGGGGCGCCAATGAGCAGTTCTTC.

V and J are TRBV18 and TRBJ2-1, with a weak D call TRBD2 (5 bases). CDR1 and CDR2 from the germline V gene are KGHSH and LQKENI. The CDR3 totals 16 residues. The V end was cut by 1 base, the J end by 0 bases, with 10 bases between. CDR3 amino acids: CASSPQTGFSYNEQFF. CDR3 sequence (DNA): TGTGCCAGCTCACCACAAACGGGGTTCTCCTACAATGAGCAGTTCTTC.

V usage is TRBV5-5 and J usage is TRBJ1-2; D is perhaps TRBD1 (5 bases). The V gene lost 5 bases and the J gene lost 2 bases, with 16 bases spanning the gap. This CDR3 spans 15 amino acids. In germline, CDR1 is SGHKS, CDR2 YYEKEE (reference sequence). The CDR3 is CASRYGPWGNYGYTF. The CDR3 nucleotides read TGTGCCAGCAGATATGGACCCTGGGGCAACTATGGCTACACCTTC. Full variable domain (remainder filled in from reference TRBV5-5 and TRBJ1-2): DAGVTQSPTHLIKTRGQQVTLRCSPISGHKSVSWYQQVLGQGPQFIFQYYEKEERGRGNFPDRFSARQFPNYSSELNVNALLLGDSALYLCASRYGPWGNYGYTFGSGTRLTVV.

V usage is TRBV3-1 and J usage is TRBJ2-3, with D maybe TRBD2 (5 bases). The germline V gene has CDR1 LGHDT and CDR2 YNNKEL (reference sequence). This CDR3 comprises 15 residues. The V gene lost 1 base and the J gene lost 1 base, with 9 bases spanning the gap. CDR3 sequence reads: CASSQGRSGTDTQYF. Written as DNA, the CDR3 is TGTGCCAGCAGCCAAGGGAGGTCGGGCACAGATACGCAGTATTTT.

V is TRBV20-1 and J is TRBJ2-1; 12 bases map to TRBD2. Looked up from germline, CDR1 is DFQATT and CDR2 is SNEGSKA (reference sequence). The CDR3 is 17 residues long. With V trimmed by 1 base and J by 10 bases, 14 bases remained unmatched. For the CDR3, the DNA is TGCAGTGCTAGAGTTAATGGACTAGCGGGAAGGTGGTGGGAGCAGTTCTTC. It yields the protein CSARVNGLAGRWWEQFF.

This chain uses TRBV20-1 with TRBJ2-5; 7 bases fit TRBD2. The CDR3 spans 15 residues. Germline V gives CDR1 DFQATT, CDR2 SNEGSKA (reference sequence). After removal of 1 base from V and 2 bases from J, the junction contained 7 bases not matched to a gene. The CDR3 region is CSARAPREGQETQYF. The CDR3 DNA sequence: TGCAGTGCTAGAGCGCCAAGGGAGGGTCAAGAGACCCAGTACTTC.

V is TRBV2 and J is TRBJ2-5, with D unclear. Germline CDR1 and CDR2: SNHLY and FYNNEI. V was shortened by 1 base and J by 2 bases, with 11 bases between the two germline ends. The CDR3 has 15 amino acids. The CDR3 DNA is TGTGCCAGCAGTGAAGAGTCAGGCGTACAAGAGACCCAGTACTTC. This translates into CASSEESGVQETQYF.

This chain links TRBV20-1 with TRBJ2-3; 8 bases match TRBD2. V was clipped by 3 bases and J by 4 bases; unmatched bases: 6. Germline V gene lookup returns CDR1 DFQATT and CDR2 SNEGSKA (reference sequence). The CDR3 runs to 14 residues. The CDR3 loop is CSARSGGVADTQYF. The CDR3 DNA reads TGCAGTGCTAGGAGCGGGGGTGTTGCAGATACGCAGTATTTT.